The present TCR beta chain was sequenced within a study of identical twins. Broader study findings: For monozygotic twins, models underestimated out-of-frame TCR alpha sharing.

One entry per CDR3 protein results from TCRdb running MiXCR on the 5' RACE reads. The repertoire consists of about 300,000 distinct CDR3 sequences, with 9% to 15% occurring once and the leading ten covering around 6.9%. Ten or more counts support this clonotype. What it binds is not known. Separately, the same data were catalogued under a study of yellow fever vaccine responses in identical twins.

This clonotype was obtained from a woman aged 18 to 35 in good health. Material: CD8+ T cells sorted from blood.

The chain's CDR3 is CASSPLEGAVTEAFF. The CDR3 DNA follows: TGTGCCAGCAGTCCCCTTGAGGGGGCAGTCACTGAAGCTTTCTTT. The J gene is TRBJ1-1, the V gene TRBV12-3 or TRBV12-4; 7 nucleotides line up with TRBD1. J was trimmed by 4 bases and V by 5 bases; bases with no gene match: 10. CDR3 length equals 15 residues.